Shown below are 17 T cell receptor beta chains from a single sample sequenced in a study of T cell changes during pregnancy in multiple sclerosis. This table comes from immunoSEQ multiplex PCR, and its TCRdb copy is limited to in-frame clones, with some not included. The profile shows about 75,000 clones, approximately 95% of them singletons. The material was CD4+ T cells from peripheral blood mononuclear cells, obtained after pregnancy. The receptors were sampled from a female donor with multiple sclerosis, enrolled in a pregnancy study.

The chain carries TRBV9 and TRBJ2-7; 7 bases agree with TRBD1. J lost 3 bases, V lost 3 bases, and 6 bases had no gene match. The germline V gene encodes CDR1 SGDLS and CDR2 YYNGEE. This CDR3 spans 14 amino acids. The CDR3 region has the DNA TGTGCCAGCAGCGATCCCGGGACAGTCTACGAGCAGTACTTC. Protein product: CASSDPGTVYEQYF.

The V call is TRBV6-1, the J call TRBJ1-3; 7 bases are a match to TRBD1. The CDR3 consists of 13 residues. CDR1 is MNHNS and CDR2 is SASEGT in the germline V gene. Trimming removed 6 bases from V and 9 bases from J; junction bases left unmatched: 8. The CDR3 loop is CASRTGKQGTIYF. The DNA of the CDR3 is TGTGCCAGCAGGACAGGGAAACAGGGCACCATATATTTT.

Here the CDR3 DNA reads TGTGCCAGCAGTTATACTCAAGGGGGAGAAAAACTGTTTTTT. It translates to CASSYTQGGEKLFF. The chain links TRBV6-6 to TRBJ1-4; TRBD1 might be the D (6 bases). The germline V gene encodes CDR1 MNHNY and CDR2 SVGAGI (reference sequence). The CDR3 is made up of 14 amino acids. Trimming removed 3 bases from V and 8 bases from J, with 13 bases in between.

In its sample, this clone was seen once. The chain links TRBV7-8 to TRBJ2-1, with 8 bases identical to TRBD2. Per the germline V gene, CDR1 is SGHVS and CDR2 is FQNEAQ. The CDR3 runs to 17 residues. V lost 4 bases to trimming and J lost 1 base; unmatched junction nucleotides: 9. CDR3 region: CASSSQVAGGSYNEQFF. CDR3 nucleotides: TGTGCCAGCAGCTCCCAAGTGGCGGGAGGTTCCTACAATGAGCAGTTCTTC.

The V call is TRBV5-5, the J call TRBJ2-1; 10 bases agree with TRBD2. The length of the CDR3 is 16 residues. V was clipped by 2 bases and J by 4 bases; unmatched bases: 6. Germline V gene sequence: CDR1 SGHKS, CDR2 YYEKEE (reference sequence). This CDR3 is CASSFLVGLAYNEQFF. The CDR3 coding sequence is TGTGCCAGCAGCTTCCTCGTGGGACTAGCGTACAATGAGCAGTTCTTC.

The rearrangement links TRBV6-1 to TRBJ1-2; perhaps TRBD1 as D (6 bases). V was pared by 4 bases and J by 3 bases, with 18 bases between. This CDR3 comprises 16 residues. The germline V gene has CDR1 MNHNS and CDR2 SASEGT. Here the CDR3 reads CASSADLGDTDYGYTF. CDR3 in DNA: TGTGCCAGCAGTGCCGACCTCGGGGACACTGACTATGGCTACACCTTC.

The CDR3 DNA reads as TGTGCCAGCAGCCCGAGGACTAGCGGGAGGCGGAACACCGGGGAGCTGTTTTTT. Protein product: CASSPRTSGRRNTGELFF. V usage is TRBV11-1 and J usage is TRBJ2-2; the match to TRBD2 covers 14 bases. This CDR3 comprises 18 residues. V lost 5 bases, J lost 1 base, and 6 bases stayed unmatched. The germline gives CDR1 SGHAT, CDR2 FQDESV (reference sequence).

The CDR3 DNA reads as TGCAGCGTTGGTTCGGGAACAGGGGAGACCCAGTACTTC. Amino acid sequence: CSVGSGTGETQYF. The V and J genes are TRBV29-1 and TRBJ2-5; D possibly corresponds to TRBD1 (6 bases). The germline CDR1 and CDR2 sequences are SQVTM and ANQGSEA. V was trimmed by 4 bases and J by 5 bases, leaving 14 bases between them. The CDR3 is made up of 13 amino acids.

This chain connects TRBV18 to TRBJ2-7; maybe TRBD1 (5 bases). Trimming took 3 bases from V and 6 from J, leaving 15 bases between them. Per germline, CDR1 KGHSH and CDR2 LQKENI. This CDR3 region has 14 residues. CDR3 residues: CASSPLSRAAEQYF. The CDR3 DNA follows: TGTGCCAGCTCACCGTTAAGCAGGGCGGCCGAGCAGTACTTC.

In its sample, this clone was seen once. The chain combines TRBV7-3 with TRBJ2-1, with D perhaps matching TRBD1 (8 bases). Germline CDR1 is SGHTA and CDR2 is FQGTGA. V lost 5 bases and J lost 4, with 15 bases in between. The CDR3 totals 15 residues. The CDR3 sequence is CASSRDRGGYNEQFF. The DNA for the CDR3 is TGTGCCAGCAGCCGAGACAGGGGAGGGTACAATGAGCAGTTCTTC.

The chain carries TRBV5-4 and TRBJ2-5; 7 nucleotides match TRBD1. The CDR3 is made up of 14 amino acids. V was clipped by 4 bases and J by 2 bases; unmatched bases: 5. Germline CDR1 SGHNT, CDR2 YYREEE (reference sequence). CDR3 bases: TGTGCCAGCAGCACAACAGGGGTTCAAGAGACCCAGTACTTC. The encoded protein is CASSTTGVQETQYF.

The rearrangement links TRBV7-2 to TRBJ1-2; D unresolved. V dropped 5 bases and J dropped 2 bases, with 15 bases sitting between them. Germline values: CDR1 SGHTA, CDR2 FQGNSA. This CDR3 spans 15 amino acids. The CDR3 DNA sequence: TGTGCCAGCAGCCCCCAGGCAGTACTGAACTATGGCTACACCTTC. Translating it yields CASSPQAVLNYGYTF.

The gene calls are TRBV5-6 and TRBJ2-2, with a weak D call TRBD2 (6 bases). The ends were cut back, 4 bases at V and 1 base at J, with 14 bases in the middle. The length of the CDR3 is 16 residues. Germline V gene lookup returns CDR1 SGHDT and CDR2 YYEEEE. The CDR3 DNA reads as TGTGCCAGCAGCCTAAGGGCGGGGTGGAACACCGGGGAGCTGTTTTTT. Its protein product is CASSLRAGWNTGELFF.

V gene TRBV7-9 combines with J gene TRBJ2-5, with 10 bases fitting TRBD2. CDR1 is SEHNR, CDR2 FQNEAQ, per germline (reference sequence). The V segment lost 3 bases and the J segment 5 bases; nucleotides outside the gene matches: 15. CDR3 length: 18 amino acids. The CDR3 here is CASSFRLSKLAGAETQYF. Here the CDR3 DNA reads TGTGCCAGCAGCTTTCGCTTGAGTAAGCTAGCGGGAGCGGAGACCCAGTACTTC.

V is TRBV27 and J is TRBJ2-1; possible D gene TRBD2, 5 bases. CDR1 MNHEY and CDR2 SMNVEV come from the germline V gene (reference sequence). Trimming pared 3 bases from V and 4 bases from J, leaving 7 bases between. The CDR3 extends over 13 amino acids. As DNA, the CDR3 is TGTGCCAGCAGTTTGCGGAGGTACAATGAGCAGTTCTTC. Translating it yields CASSLRRYNEQFF.

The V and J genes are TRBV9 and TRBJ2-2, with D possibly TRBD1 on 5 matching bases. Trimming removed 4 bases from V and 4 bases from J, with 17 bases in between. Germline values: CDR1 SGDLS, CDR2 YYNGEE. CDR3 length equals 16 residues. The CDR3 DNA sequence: TGTGCCAGCAGCAAACTCGGAAGGGGCGGCACCGGGGAGCTGTTTTTT. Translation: CASSKLGRGGTGELFF.

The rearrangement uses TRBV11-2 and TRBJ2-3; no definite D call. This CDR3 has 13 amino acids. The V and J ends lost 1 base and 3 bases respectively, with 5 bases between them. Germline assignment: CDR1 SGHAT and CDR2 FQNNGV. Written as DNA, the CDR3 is TGTGCCAGCAGCTTAGGGCCAACAGATACGCAGTATTTT. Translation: CASSLGPTDTQYF. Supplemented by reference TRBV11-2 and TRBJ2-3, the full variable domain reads EAGVAQSPRYKIIEKRQSVAFWCNPISGHATLYWYQQILGQGPKLLIQFQNNGVVDDSQLPKDRFSAERLKGVDSTLKIQPAKLEDSAVYLCASSLGPTDTQYFGPGTRLTVL.